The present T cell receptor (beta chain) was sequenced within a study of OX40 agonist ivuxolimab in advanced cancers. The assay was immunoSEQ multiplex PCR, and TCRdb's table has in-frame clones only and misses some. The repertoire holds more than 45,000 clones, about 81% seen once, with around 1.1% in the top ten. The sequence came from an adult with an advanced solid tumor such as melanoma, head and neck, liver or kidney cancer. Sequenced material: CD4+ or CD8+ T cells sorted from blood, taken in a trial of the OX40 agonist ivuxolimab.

Here the CDR3 DNA reads TGTGCCATCACCTCCGCTACTAGCGGAGTCTACAATGAGCAGTTCTTC. Its translation is CAITSATSGVYNEQFF. V and J are TRBV10-3 and TRBJ2-1; TRBD2 matches at 8 bases. This CDR3 comprises 16 residues. V lost 7 bases, J lost 3 bases, and 11 bases stayed unmatched. CDR1 is ENHRY, CDR2 SYGVKD, per germline.